This paragraph reports one T cell receptor (beta chain). Original handling: Reference gene primer amplification gave nucleated cell count estimates. Measured with immunoSEQ multiplex PCR; TCRdb has only the in-frame clones, and not every one. Clonal size and the V and J genes are those of that table, whereas D and trimming came from the DNA. Of 200,000 to 250,000 clones listed, around four fifths are singletons. The data stem from a study of blood T cell repertoires in COVID-19. V gave up 1 base and J gave up 8 bases; unmatched junction bases: 7. The CDR3 extends over 16 amino acids. From germline, CDR1 is LGHNA and CDR2 YNFKEQ.

V and J are TRBV4-2 and TRBJ1-6; 8 bases align to TRBD1. The origin of this receptor is a woman of 80 years or more with active or convalescent COVID-19. Material: peripheral blood. CDR3 loop: CASSQASGTGYSPLHF. The CDR3 coding sequence is TGTGCCAGCAGCCAAGCCTCCGGGACAGGTTATTCACCCCTCCACTTT.